Presented here are 11 T cell receptor beta chains from one specimen sequenced in a study of blood T cell repertoires in COVID-19. Measured with immunoSEQ multiplex PCR; TCRdb has only the in-frame clones, and not every one. This sample has approximately 170,000 clones; approximately 84% occur once, and the top ten carry more than 7.5%. Source material: peripheral blood. These TCRs come from a man aged 40-49 years who had recovered from COVID-19.

The V and J genes are TRBV15 and TRBJ2-1; TRBD2 matches at 9 bases. Trimming removed 1 base from V and 3 bases from J; junction bases left unmatched: 7. Germline V lookup: CDR1 LNHNV, CDR2 YYDKDF (reference sequence). CDR3 size: 17 residues. The CDR3 DNA is TGTGCCACCAGCAGAGGACTAGCGGAGATATACTACAATGAGCAGTTCTTC. Translated: CATSRGLAEIYYNEQFF.

This chain links TRBV18 with TRBJ2-7; TRBD2 matches 7 bases. CDR1 and CDR2 from the germline V gene are KGHSH and LQKENI. The CDR3 has 13 residues. The V segment lost 3 bases and the J segment 3 bases; nucleotides outside the gene matches: 2. CDR3 DNA: TGTGCCAGCTCACCGACTAGCCACTACGAGCAGTACTTC. Its protein product is CASSPTSHYEQYF.

The chain combines TRBV28 with TRBJ1-1, with D uncertain. The V and J ends lost 6 bases and 0 bases respectively, with 14 bases between them. The CDR3 spans 15 residues. Per the germline V gene, CDR1 is MDHEN and CDR2 is SYDVKM. CDR3 nucleotide sequence: TGTGCCAGCAGGCGAACCGGGAGTTTGAACACTGAAGCTTTCTTT. Its translation: CASRRTGSLNTEAFF.

The chain combines TRBV5-1 with TRBJ2-7, with 11 bases aligning to TRBD1. Germline-derived CDR1 and CDR2 are SGHRS and YFSETQ. This CDR3 has 17 amino acids. V dropped 2 bases and J dropped 3; count of bases not matched to a gene: 10. CDR3 loop: CASSFTTGTGGFYEQYF. The CDR3 DNA sequence: TGCGCCAGCAGCTTTACCACCGGGACAGGGGGTTTCTACGAGCAGTACTTC.

In DNA, the CDR3 is TGTGCCAGCAGCCAGACGGCAGACAGGGGCTCGGGTGAGCAGTTCTTC. Its protein product is CASSQTADRGSGEQFF. J is TRBJ2-1 and V is TRBV11-1, with TRBD1 identical over 8 bases. CDR3 length equals 16 residues. The V gene's germline CDR1 is SGHAT and CDR2 FQDESV (reference sequence). V trimming: 5 bases; J trimming: 9 bases; junction bases outside the gene matches: 15.

A single count supports this clone. This chain links TRBV5-8 with TRBJ2-2, with D unresolved. This CDR3 has 13 amino acids. CDR1 and CDR2 from the germline V gene are SGHTS and YDEGEE. Trimming took 3 bases from V and 1 from J, leaving 4 bases between them. CDR3: CASSSRNTGELFF. The CDR3, as DNA: TGTGCCAGCAGCTCGCGGAACACCGGGGAGCTGTTTTTT. Together with reference TRBV5-8 and TRBJ2-2, the CDR3 gives the full variable domain: EAGVTQSPTHLIKTRGQQATLRCSPISGHTSVYWYQQALGLGLQFLLWYDEGEERNRGNFPPRFSGRQFPNYSSELNVNALELEDSALYLCASSSRNTGELFFGEGSRLTVL.

The chain employs TRBV7-9 and TRBJ2-6; D is perhaps TRBD1 (6 bases). The germline V gene has CDR1 SEHNR and CDR2 FQNEAQ (reference sequence). This CDR3 is 18 amino acids long. V was trimmed by 1 base and J by 4 bases, leaving 17 bases between them. CDR3 region: CASSLGTGISGGANVLTF. CDR3 DNA: TGTGCCAGCAGCTTAGGTACAGGGATTTCAGGAGGGGCCAACGTCCTGACTTTC. Looking up the rest from reference TRBV7-9 and TRBJ2-6 gives the full variable domain: DTGVSQNPRHKITKRGQNVTFRCDPISEHNRLYWYRQTLGQGPEFLTYFQNEAQLEKSRLLSDRFSAERPKGSFSTLEIQRTEQGDSAMYLCASSLGTGISGGANVLTFGAGSRLTVL.

This chain connects TRBV2 to TRBJ2-1; D call uncertain. Germline lookup yields CDR1 SNHLY and CDR2 FYNNEI. There are 13 residues in the CDR3. V lost 2 bases to trimming and J lost 10 bases, with 12 bases between them. CDR3 in DNA: TGTGCCAGCAGTGAATATGGGCCCGAGGAGCAGTTCTTC. It yields the protein CASSEYGPEEQFF.

Points on this clone: The junction does not match germline at one end; this may be a read error. V and J are TRBV18 and TRBJ1-5; the match to TRBD1 covers 8 bases. This CDR3 has 14 amino acids. The germline V gene has CDR1 KGHSH and CDR2 LQKENI. The CDR3 bases are TGTGCCAGCTCCCCACAACAGGGGGATCAGCCCCAGCATTTT. Its translation: CASSPQQGDQPQHF.

The chain has TRBV6-5 and TRBJ2-5, with TRBD1 identical over 8 bases. The CDR3 runs to 13 residues. Per germline, CDR1 MNHEY and CDR2 SVGAGI. J lost 2 bases, V lost 8 bases, and 4 bases had no gene match. CDR3 in DNA: TGTGCCAGCTCAAGGACAGGGCAAGAGACCCAGTACTTC. It yields the protein CASSRTGQETQYF.

This chain links TRBV5-1 with TRBJ1-1, with a weak D call TRBD1 (5 bases). This CDR3 is built from 13 residues. Germline V lookup: CDR1 SGHRS, CDR2 YFSETQ. Between the trimmed V and J ends, which lost 0 bases and 7 bases, there was a span of 10 bases. CDR3 amino acids: CASSLVGDSEAFF. The CDR3 DNA sequence: TGCGCCAGCAGCTTGGTGGGTGACAGTGAAGCTTTCTTT.